Shown below are 25 T cell receptor beta chains from a single sample sequenced in a study of T-cell memory formation after mild COVID-19. Each CDR3 protein gets one entry after TCRdb re-called the 5' RACE reads with MiXCR. The table includes some 350,000 distinct CDR3 sequences, around 13% detected once. The specimen was PBMCs or a T cell subset sorted from them (not recorded which). The receptors stem from a man younger than 35 who had mild COVID-19 (a few samples of this study predate the infection). Cell type and time point are not known.

This clonotype has a handful of counts. This sequence joins TRBV10-3 and TRBJ2-3; possibly TRBD1 or TRBD2 for D (5 bases each). V was pared by 4 bases and J by 0 bases, with 17 bases between. This CDR3 spans 17 amino acids. The germline V gene encodes CDR1 ENHRY and CDR2 SYGVKD. The CDR3 DNA is TGTGCCATCAGTGGGGAAATGGGACGGGCGAGCACAGATACGCAGTATTTT. It codes for CAISGEMGRASTDTQYF.

Here the CDR3 reads CASSVTGETEAFF. The CDR3 coding sequence is TGCGCCAGCAGCGTTACAGGGGAAACTGAAGCTTTCTTT. The V and J genes are TRBV5-1 and TRBJ1-1; 7 bases agree with TRBD1. The CDR3 is 13 residues long. Trimming took 4 bases from V and 5 from J; bases not matched to a gene: 5. Germline V CDR1 and CDR2: SGHRS, YFSETQ.

This clonotype was detected a few times. The chain is built from TRBV12-3 or TRBV12-4 and TRBJ2-1; 8 positions agree with TRBD2. The CDR3 length is 14 residues. The V gene end was trimmed by 5 bases and the J gene end by 16 bases; junction bases not matched to a gene: 16. CDR3 nucleotide sequence: TGTGCCAGCAGTGCGCTGGACGGGACTAGTGCGTTCTTCTTC. Its protein product is CASSALDGTSAFFF.

This clonotype was recorded a few times. J is TRBJ2-1 and V is TRBV4-2, with TRBD2 as a possible D gene (6 bases). The CDR3 has 15 amino acids. In germline, CDR1 is LGHNA, CDR2 YNFKEQ. Trimming shortened V by 3 bases and J by 0 bases, and 9 bases separated the two germline ends. The CDR3, as DNA: TGTGCCAGCAGCCACCCGGGGGTCTCCTACAATGAGCAGTTCTTC. The encoded protein is CASSHPGVSYNEQFF.

This clonotype was counted many times. The chain recombines TRBV10-3 with TRBJ2-7; D is tentatively TRBD1 or TRBD2 (5 bases each). This CDR3 contains 12 residues. Germline values: CDR1 ENHRY, CDR2 SYGVKD. The V end was cut by 9 bases, the J end by 4 bases, with 13 bases between. CDR3 coding DNA: TGTGCCATGTCCCGGGACGTATACGAGCAGTACTTC. This sequence encodes CAMSRDVYEQYF.

Only a few counts were recorded for this clonotype. CDR3 coding DNA: TGCAGTGCTAGAGAAGGGACTTCTGAGCCGCACGTC. As protein: CSAREGTSEPHV. J is TRBJ2-7 and V is TRBV20-1; tentative D call: TRBD2 (6 bases). Germline V gene lookup returns CDR1 DFQATT and CDR2 SNEGSKA (reference sequence). This CDR3 has 12 amino acids.

This clonotype was observed many times. CDR3 sequence reads: CASSPYGDPGELFF. DNA of the CDR3: TGTGCCAGCAGCCCCTATGGGGACCCCGGGGAGCTGTTTTTT. The chain joins TRBV5-5 to TRBJ2-2; D is tentatively TRBD1 or TRBD2 (5 bases each). The CDR3 runs to 14 residues. Germline lookup yields CDR1 SGHKS and CDR2 YYEKEE (reference sequence). Deletions cut 4 bases from V and 6 bases from J, with 13 bases between.

The rearrangement links TRBV20-1 to TRBJ2-5; TRBD2 agrees at 12 bases. Trimming removed 5 bases from V and 2 bases from J; junction bases left unmatched: 6. The CDR3 loop spans 15 amino acids. Germline values: CDR1 DFQATT, CDR2 SNEGSKA (reference sequence). CDR3 sequence: CSALTSGGPQETQYF. The CDR3 DNA is TGCAGTGCTCTGACTAGCGGGGGCCCACAAGAGACCCAGTACTTC.

This chain links TRBV7-9 with TRBJ2-2; D is perhaps TRBD1 (5 bases). The germline gives CDR1 SEHNR, CDR2 FQNEAQ (reference sequence). This CDR3 region has 13 residues. Trimming removed 7 bases at V and 3 bases at J, with 9 bases between. The CDR3 loop reads CASNAGYTGELFF. In nucleotides, the CDR3 is TGTGCCAGCAACGCAGGGTACACCGGGGAGCTGTTTTTT.

This clonotype was found a few times. The chain combines TRBV6-5 with TRBJ1-1; D remains unclear. The V gene's germline CDR1 is MNHEY and CDR2 SVGAGI. V lost 0 bases, J lost 1 base, and 9 bases lay in between. This CDR3 spans 15 amino acids. The chain's CDR3 is CASSYSSSPNTEAFF. In nucleotides, the CDR3 is TGTGCCAGCAGTTACTCAAGCTCCCCGAACACTGAAGCTTTCTTT.

The rearrangement uses TRBV11-3 and TRBJ1-1; possibly TRBD1 for D (6 bases). Germline lookup yields CDR1 SGHNT and CDR2 YENEEA. The CDR3 contains 15 residues. V was clipped by 0 bases and J by 1 base, with 9 bases between them. The CDR3 sequence is CASSLDGRGNTEAFF. The CDR3 DNA is TGTGCCAGCAGCTTAGATGGCAGGGGGAACACTGAAGCTTTCTTT.

The rearrangement uses TRBV9 and TRBJ2-1; no clear D gene. The germline CDR1 and CDR2 sequences are SGDLS and YYNGEE. Trimming left V 0 bases short and J 5 bases short, with 12 bases between. The CDR3 is 15 amino acids. CDR3 loop: CASSVGDFLHNEQFF. The CDR3 DNA reads as TGTGCCAGCAGCGTAGGGGATTTCCTCCACAATGAGCAGTTCTTC.

The chain employs TRBV9 and TRBJ1-4; D is perhaps TRBD1 (5 bases). The V end lost 4 bases, the J end lost 7 bases, and 23 bases lay between the germline ends. The V gene's germline CDR1 is SGDLS and CDR2 YYNGEE. The CDR3 is 17 residues long. CDR3 sequence: CASSPTTPWGAGEKLFF. The DNA of the CDR3 is TGTGCCAGCAGCCCTACAACGCCCTGGGGCGCGGGTGAAAAACTGTTTTTT.

This clonotype has a handful of counts. The J gene is TRBJ2-3, the V gene TRBV5-1, with 7 bases identical to TRBD2. This CDR3 is built from 15 residues. V lost 3 bases, J lost 2 bases, and 6 bases stayed unmatched. Germline lookup yields CDR1 SGHRS and CDR2 YFSETQ. The CDR3 spells CASSSIGGITDTQYF. Here the CDR3 DNA reads TGCGCCAGCAGCTCGATCGGGGGGATCACAGATACGCAGTATTTT.

V and J are TRBV6-6 and TRBJ2-7; D is perhaps TRBD1 (6 bases). The V gene lost 5 bases and the J gene lost 4 bases, with 15 bases spanning the gap. CDR1 is MNHNY and CDR2 is SVGAGI in the germline V gene (reference sequence). CDR3 length equals 14 residues. CDR3 residues: CASSSTGCLYEQYF. Written as DNA, the CDR3 is TGTGCCAGCAGTAGCACAGGGTGTCTGTACGAGCAGTACTTC.

There are a few counts of this clonotype. J is TRBJ1-5 and V is TRBV20-1, with D perhaps matching TRBD1 (5 bases). Germline V CDR1 and CDR2: DFQATT, SNEGSKA (reference sequence). V shed 4 bases and J shed 4 bases, with 14 bases lying between them. The CDR3 totals 14 residues. CDR3 region: CSATRQTVNQPQHF. CDR3 coding DNA: TGCAGTGCTACTCGACAGACTGTAAATCAGCCCCAGCATTTT.

The V and J genes are TRBV5-1 and TRBJ2-1; D unclear. From germline, CDR1 is SGHRS and CDR2 YFSETQ. The CDR3 contains 15 residues. V lost 0 bases, J lost 6 bases, and 13 bases lay in between. The CDR3: CASSLVRQDGNEQFF. The CDR3 DNA reads TGCGCCAGCAGCTTGGTACGGCAGGATGGCAATGAGCAGTTCTTC.

There are a few counts of this clonotype. The chain links TRBV7-2 to TRBJ1-2; 7 nucleotides line up with TRBD1. CDR1 and CDR2 (germline): SGHTA, FQGNSA. V lost 3 bases, J lost 6 bases, and 7 bases stayed unmatched. The CDR3 has 14 amino acids. The CDR3 is CASSFRSTGNGYTF. CDR3 nucleotides: TGTGCCAGCAGCTTCCGTTCGACAGGGAATGGCTACACCTTC.

This clonotype has only a few counts. V usage is TRBV4-3 and J usage is TRBJ2-7; 10 positions match TRBD2. This CDR3 contains 18 residues. Germline CDR1 and CDR2: LGHNA and YSLEER. V lost 0 bases and J lost 0; bases outside the gene matches: 8. The CDR3: CASSQERTSGTSSYEQYF. The DNA for the CDR3 is TGCGCCAGCAGCCAAGAACGTACTAGCGGGACCAGCTCCTACGAGCAGTACTTC.

This clonotype has a count of ten or more. The J gene is TRBJ2-2, the V gene TRBV20-1; no clear D. The CDR3 totals 12 residues. Trimming removed 5 bases from V and 5 bases from J, with 9 bases in between. Germline lookup yields CDR1 DFQATT and CDR2 SNEGSKA (reference sequence). The CDR3 coding sequence is TGCAGTGCTTCAGACCAAACCGGGGAGCTGTTTTTT. Protein: CSASDQTGELFF.

This clonotype has only a few counts. The CDR3 bases are TGCAGCGCCCTCAGGACCGGGACAGTGTTCACAGATACGCAGTATTTT. Translation gives CSALRTGTVFTDTQYF. The V and J genes are TRBV20-1 and TRBJ2-3; 7 nucleotides line up with TRBD1. The CDR3 loop spans 16 amino acids. CDR1 and CDR2 (germline): DFQATT, SNEGSKA (reference sequence).

The V call is TRBV9, the J call TRBJ2-1, with D tentatively TRBD1 (6 bases). Germline V lookup: CDR1 SGDLS, CDR2 YYNGEE. The V gene lost 0 bases and the J gene lost 2 bases, with 9 bases spanning the gap. There are 15 residues in the CDR3. In nucleotides, the CDR3 is TGTGCCAGCAGCGTAGGGACAGCTACCTACAATGAGCAGTTCTTC. Protein product: CASSVGTATYNEQFF.

This clonotype has just a few counts. The V and J genes are TRBV29-1 and TRBJ1-2; 8 bases are shared with TRBD1. Trimming at V came to 2 bases and at J to 6 bases, leaving 5 bases not matched to a gene. CDR3 length: 13 residues. CDR1 and CDR2 (germline): SQVTM, ANQGSEA. CDR3 residues: CSVESPDRDGYTF. The DNA for the CDR3 is TGCAGCGTTGAATCCCCGGACAGGGATGGCTACACCTTC.

The sample holds a few counts of this clonotype. The gene calls are TRBV12-3 or TRBV12-4 and TRBJ2-5, with D possibly TRBD1 on 6 matching bases. V shed 5 bases and J shed 4 bases, with 14 bases lying between them. This CDR3 contains 14 residues. CDR3 coding DNA: TGTGCCAGCAGTATGCACAGGGTTCGAGAGACCCAGTACTTC. Encoded protein: CASSMHRVRETQYF.

This clonotype came up many times. The genes are TRBV6-1 and TRBJ2-7; D is unclear. The CDR3 is made up of 12 amino acids. The ends were cut back, 7 bases at V and 5 bases at J, with 12 bases in the middle. Germline assignment: CDR1 MNHNS and CDR2 SASEGT. The DNA of the CDR3 is TGTGCCAGCATGTACCTAAACGACGAGCAGTACTTC. Its protein is CASMYLNDEQYF.